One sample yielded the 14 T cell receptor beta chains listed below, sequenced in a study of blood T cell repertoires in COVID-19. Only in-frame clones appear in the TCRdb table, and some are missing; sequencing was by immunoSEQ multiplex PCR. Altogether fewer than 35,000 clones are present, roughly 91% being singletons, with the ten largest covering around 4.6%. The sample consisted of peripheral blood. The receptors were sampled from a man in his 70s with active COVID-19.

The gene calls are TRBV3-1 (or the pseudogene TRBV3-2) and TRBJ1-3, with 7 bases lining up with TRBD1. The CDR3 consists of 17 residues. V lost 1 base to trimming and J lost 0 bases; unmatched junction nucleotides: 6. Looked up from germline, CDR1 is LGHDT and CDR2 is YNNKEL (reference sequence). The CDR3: CASSQGPGQSSGNTIYF. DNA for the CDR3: TGTGCCAGCAGCCAAGGGCCGGGACAGTCCTCTGGAAACACCATATATTTT.

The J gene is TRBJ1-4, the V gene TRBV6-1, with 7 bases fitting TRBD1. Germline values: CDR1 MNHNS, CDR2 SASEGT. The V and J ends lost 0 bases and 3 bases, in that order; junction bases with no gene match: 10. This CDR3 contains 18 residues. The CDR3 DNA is TGTGCCAGCAGTGAAGCGGTCAGGGGGAGTGTAGCTAATGAAAAACTGTTTTTT. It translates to CASSEAVRGSVANEKLFF.

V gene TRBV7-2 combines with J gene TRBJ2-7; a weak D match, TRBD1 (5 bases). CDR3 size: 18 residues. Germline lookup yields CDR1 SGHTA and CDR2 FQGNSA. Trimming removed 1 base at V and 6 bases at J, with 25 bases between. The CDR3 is CASSLGGRSRVLPSEQYF. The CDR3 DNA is TGTGCCAGCAGCTTAGGGGGCCGAAGTAGGGTTCTTCCTTCCGAGCAGTACTTC.

The CDR3, as DNA: TGTGCCAGCAGCCGGGACAGTCGCGGGGACTACACCTTC. Translated: CASSRDSRGDYTF. The chain carries TRBV5-6 and TRBJ1-2, with TRBD1 matching over 7 bases. Trimming at V came to 4 bases and at J to 10 bases, leaving 10 bases not matched to a gene. CDR3 size: 13 residues. CDR1 and CDR2 from the germline V gene are SGHDT and YYEEEE.

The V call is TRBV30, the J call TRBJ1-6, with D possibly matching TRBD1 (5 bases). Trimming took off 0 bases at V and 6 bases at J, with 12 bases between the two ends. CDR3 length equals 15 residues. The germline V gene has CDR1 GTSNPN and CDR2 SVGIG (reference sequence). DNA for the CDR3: TGTGCCTGGAGTGTGGCAGGGCGAAGTAATTCACCCCTCCACTTT. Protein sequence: CAWSVAGRSNSPLHF.

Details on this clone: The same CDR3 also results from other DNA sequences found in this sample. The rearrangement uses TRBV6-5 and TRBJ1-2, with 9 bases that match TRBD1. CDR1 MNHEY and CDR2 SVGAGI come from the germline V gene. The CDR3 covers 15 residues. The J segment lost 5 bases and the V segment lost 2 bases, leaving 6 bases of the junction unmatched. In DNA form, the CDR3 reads TGTGCCAGCAGTTACGGGACAGGGATCGGTTATGGCTACACCTTC. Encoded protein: CASSYGTGIGYGYTF.

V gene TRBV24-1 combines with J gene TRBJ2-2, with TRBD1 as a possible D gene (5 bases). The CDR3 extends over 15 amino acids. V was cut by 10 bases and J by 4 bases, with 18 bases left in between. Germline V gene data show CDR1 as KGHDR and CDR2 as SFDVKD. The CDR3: CATSTGAMGTGELFF. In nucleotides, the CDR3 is TGTGCCACTTCTACAGGTGCTATGGGCACCGGGGAGCTGTTTTTT.

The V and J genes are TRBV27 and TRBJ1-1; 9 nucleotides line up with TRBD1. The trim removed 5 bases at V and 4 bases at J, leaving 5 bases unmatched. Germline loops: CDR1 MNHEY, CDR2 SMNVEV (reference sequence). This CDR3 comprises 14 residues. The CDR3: CASSPQTGGTEAFF. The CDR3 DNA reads TGTGCCAGCAGTCCCCAGACAGGGGGCACTGAAGCTTTCTTT.

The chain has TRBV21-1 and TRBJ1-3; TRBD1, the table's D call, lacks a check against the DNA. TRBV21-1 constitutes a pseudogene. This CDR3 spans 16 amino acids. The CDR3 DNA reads TGTGCCAGCAGCAAGGGCAGGTTCCACTCTGGAAACACCATATATTTT. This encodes CASSKGRFHSGNTIYF.

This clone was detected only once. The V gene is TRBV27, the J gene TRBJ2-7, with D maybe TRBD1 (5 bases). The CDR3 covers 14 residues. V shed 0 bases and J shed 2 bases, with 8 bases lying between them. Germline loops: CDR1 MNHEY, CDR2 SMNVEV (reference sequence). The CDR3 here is CASSLSAGTYEQYF. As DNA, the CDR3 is TGTGCCAGCAGTTTATCGGCAGGGACCTACGAGCAGTACTTC.

In nucleotides, the CDR3 is TGTGCCAGCAGCCATAACGCGGGGGGCCAAGAGACCCAGTACTTC. Translating it yields CASSHNAGGQETQYF. This chain joins TRBV3-1 (or the pseudogene TRBV3-2) and TRBJ2-5; 8 bases are shared with TRBD2. CDR1 and CDR2 (germline): LGHDT, YNNKEL (reference sequence). CDR3 length: 15 amino acids. J lost 1 base, V lost 3 bases, and 4 bases had no gene match.

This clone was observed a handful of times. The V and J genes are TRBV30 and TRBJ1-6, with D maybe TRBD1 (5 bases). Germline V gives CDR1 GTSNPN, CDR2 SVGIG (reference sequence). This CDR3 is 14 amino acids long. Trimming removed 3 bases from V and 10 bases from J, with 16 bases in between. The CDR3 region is CAWSEVTVKSPLHF. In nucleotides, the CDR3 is TGTGCCTGGAGCGAGGTGACAGTAAAATCACCCCTCCACTTT.

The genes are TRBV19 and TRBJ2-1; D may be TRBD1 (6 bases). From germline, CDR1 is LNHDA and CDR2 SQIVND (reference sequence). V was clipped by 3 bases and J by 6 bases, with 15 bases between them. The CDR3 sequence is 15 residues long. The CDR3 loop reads CASSIAGALGNEQFF. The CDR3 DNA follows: TGTGCCAGTAGTATTGCAGGGGCCTTGGGCAATGAGCAGTTCTTC.

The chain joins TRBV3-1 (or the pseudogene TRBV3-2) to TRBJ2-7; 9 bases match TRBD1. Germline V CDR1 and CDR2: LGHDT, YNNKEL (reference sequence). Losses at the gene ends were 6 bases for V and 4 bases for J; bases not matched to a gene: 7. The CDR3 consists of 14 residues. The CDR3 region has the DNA TGTGCCAGCAGTTCTCGGACAGGGGCTTACGAGCAGTACTTC. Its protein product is CASSSRTGAYEQYF.